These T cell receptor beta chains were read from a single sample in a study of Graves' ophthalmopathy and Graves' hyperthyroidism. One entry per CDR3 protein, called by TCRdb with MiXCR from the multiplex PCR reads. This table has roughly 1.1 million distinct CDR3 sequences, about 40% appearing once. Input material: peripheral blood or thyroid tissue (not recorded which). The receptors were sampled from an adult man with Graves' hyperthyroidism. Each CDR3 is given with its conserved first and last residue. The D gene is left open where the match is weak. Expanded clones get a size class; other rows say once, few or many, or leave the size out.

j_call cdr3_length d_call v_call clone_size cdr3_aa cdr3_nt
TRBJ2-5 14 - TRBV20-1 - CSATLAGVQETQYF TGCAGTGCTACCTTGGCGGGCGTACAAGAGACCCAGTACTTC
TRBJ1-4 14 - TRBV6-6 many CASSYGPGGEKLFF TGTGCCAGCAGTTACGGTCCGGGAGGGGAAAAACTGTTTTTT
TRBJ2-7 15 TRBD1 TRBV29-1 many CSVEGDRESPYEQYF TGCAGCGTTGAAGGCGACAGGGAGTCTCCCTACGAGCAGTACTTC
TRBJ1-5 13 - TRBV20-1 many CSAIKEGSQPQHF TGCAGTGCTATTAAAGAAGGATCTCAGCCCCAGCATTTT
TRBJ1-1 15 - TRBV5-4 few CASSLAWTPNTEAFF TGTGCCAGCAGCTTGGCCTGGACACCGAACACTGAAGCTTTCTTT
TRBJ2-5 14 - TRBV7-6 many CASSFPRGEETQYF TGTGCCAGCAGCTTCCCACGTGGGGAAGAGACCCAGTACTTC
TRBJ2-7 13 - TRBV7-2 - CASSFRFSYEQYF TGTGCCAGCAGCTTTCGTTTCTCCTACGAGCAGTACTTC
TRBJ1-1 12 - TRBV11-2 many CASSSGRIGAFF TGTGCCAGCAGCTCCGGACGGATCGGAGCTTTCTTT
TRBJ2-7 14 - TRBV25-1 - CACSATGGGYEQYF TGTGCCTGCAGTGCTACAGGGGGGGGCTACGAGCAGTACTTC
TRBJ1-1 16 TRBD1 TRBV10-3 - CASSYAGTAMNTEAFF TGTGCCAGCAGTTACGCCGGGACAGCAATGAACACTGAAGCTTTCTTT
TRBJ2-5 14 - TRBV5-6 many CASSSDSLQETQYF TGTGCCAGCAGCTCGGACAGCCTCCAAGAGACCCAGTACTTC
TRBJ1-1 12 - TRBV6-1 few CASSSGGNEAFF TGTGCCAGCAGTTCGGGGGGAAATGAAGCTTTCTTT
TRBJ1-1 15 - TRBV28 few CASSLTMSLNTEAFF TGTGCCAGCAGTTTGACCATGAGTCTGAACACTGAAGCTTTCTTT
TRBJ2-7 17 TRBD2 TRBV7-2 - CASSLAEGLAGAYEQYF TGTGCCAGCAGCTTAGCCGAGGGACTAGCGGGCGCCTACGAGCAGTACTTC
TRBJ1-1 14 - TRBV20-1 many CSARNRYKNTEAFF TGCAGTGCTCGAAACAGATACAAGAACACTGAAGCTTTCTTT
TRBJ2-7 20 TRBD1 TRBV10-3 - CASSIRNRWYNLDRTYEQYF TGTGCCAGCAGTATAAGGAATCGGTGGTATAACCTGGACAGGACCTACGAGCAGTACTTC
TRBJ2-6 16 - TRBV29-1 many CSVEGTGIGGANVLTF TGCAGCGTTGAAGGAACAGGGATCGGTGGGGCCAACGTCCTGACTTTC
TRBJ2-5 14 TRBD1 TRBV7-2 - CASSLDRGGDTQYF TGTGCCAGCAGCCTGGACAGGGGAGGAGATACGCAGTACTTC
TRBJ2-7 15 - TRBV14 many CASSQGIGGLYEQYF TGTGCCAGCAGCCAAGGAATCGGGGGGCTCTACGAGCAGTACTTC
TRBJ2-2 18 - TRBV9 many CASSVERGTRSFTGELFF TGTGCCAGCAGCGTAGAGAGGGGGACAAGAAGTTTCACCGGGGAGCTGTTTTTT
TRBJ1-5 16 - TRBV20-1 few CSASGKFGRPNQPQHF TGCAGTGCTAGTGGAAAGTTCGGCAGACCAAATCAGCCCCAGCATTTT
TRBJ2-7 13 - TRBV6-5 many CASSYMVAHEQYF TGTGCCAGCAGTTACATGGTGGCTCACGAGCAGTACTTC
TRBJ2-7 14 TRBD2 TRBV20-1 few CSARGTSGGHEQYF TGCAGTGCTAGAGGGACTAGCGGGGGACACGAGCAGTACTTC
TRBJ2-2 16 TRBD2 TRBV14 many CASRLTGTSVTGELFF TGTGCCAGCAGACTAACCGGGACTAGCGTCACCGGGGAGCTGTTTTTT
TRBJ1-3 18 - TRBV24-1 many CATSDSPHRSGVGNTIYF TGTGCCACCAGTGATTCGCCCCACAGGTCCGGGGTTGGAAACACCATATATTTT
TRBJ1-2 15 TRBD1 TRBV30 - CAWSDRGQGKYGYTF TGTGCCTGGAGTGACCGGGGACAGGGGAAGTATGGCTACACCTTC
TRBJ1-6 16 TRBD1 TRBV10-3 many CAISAGDRAFDSPLHF TGTGCCATCAGTGCGGGGGACAGGGCGTTTGATTCACCCCTCCACTTT
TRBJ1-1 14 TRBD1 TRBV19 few CASSIPDRVTEAFF TGTGCCAGTAGTATCCCCGACAGGGTAACTGAAGCTTTCTTT
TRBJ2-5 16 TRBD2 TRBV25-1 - CASSWGRAMTQETQYF TGTGCCAGCTCCTGGGGGAGGGCGATGACGCAAGAGACCCAGTACTTC
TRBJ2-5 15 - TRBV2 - CASRKLGGPQETQYF TGTGCCAGCAGGAAGCTTGGTGGCCCCCAAGAGACCCAGTACTTC
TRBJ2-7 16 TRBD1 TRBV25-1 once CASSLLGGGQGDKQYF TGTGCCAGCAGTTTATTGGGGGGTGGACAGGGCGACAAGCAGTACTTC
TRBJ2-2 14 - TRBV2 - CASSERVLAGELFF TGTGCCAGCAGTGAACGGGTCCTGGCAGGGGAGCTGTTTTTT
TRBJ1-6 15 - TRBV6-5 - CASGRRTDYNSPLHF TGTGCCAGCGGCCGTCGGACGGACTATAATTCACCCCTCCACTTT
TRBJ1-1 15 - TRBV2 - CASKGQVPMNTEAFF TGTGCCAGCAAGGGGCAGGTACCGATGAACACTGAAGCTTTCTTT
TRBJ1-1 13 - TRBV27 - CASSPLDDTEAFF TGTGCCAGCAGCCCCTTGGACGATACTGAAGCTTTCTTT
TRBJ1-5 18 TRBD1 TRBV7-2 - CASSKRTGGSFSNQPQHF TGTGCCAGCAGTAAACGGACAGGGGGCTCGTTTAGCAATCAGCCCCAGCATTTT
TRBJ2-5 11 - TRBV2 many CASRSIETQYF TGTGCCAGCAGGAGTATTGAGACCCAGTACTTC
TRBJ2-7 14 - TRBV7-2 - CASSPAGGYYEQYF TGTGCCAGCAGCCCGGCTGGGGGATATTACGAGCAGTACTTC
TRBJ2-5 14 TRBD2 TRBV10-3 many CAISGTSGLVAQYF TGTGCCATCAGTGGGACTAGCGGGCTGGTGGCCCAGTACTTC
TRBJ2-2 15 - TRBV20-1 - CSARDAVGVRGELFF TGCAGTGCTAGAGATGCTGTAGGAGTGCGCGGGGAGCTGTTTTTT
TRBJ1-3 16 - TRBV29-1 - CSVVDRGTSSGNTIYF TGCAGCGTCGTTGACCGGGGAACGAGCTCTGGAAACACCATATATTTT
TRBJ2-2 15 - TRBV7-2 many CATHNEGRNTGELFF TGTGCCACCCATAATGAGGGGAGGAACACCGGGGAGCTGTTTTTT
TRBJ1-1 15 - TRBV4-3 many CASSQTGGANTEAFF TGCGCCAGCAGCCAAACAGGAGGGGCGAACACTGAAGCTTTCTTT
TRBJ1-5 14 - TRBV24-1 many CALCREVLVQPQHF TGTGCCCTCTGCAGGGAAGTTTTGGTTCAGCCCCAGCATTTT
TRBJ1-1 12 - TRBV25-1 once CASNGREDEAFF TGTGCCAGCAACGGCCGGGAGGATGAAGCTTTCTTT
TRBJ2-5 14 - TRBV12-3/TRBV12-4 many CATSGSGNQETQYF TGTGCTACAAGTGGGAGTGGCAATCAAGAGACCCAGTACTTC
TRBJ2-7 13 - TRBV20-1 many CSARTGPTYEQYF TGCAGTGCTAGAACAGGGCCGACCTACGAGCAGTACTTC
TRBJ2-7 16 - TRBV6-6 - CASSYTAGPRAYEQYF TGTGCCAGCAGTTACACAGCCGGGCCGAGGGCTTACGAGCAGTACTTC
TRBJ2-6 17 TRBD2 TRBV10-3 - CAIRGTSGSSGANVLTF TGTGCCATCAGGGGGACTAGCGGGTCTTCTGGGGCCAACGTCCTGACTTTC
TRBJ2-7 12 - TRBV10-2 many CASKETDLEQYF TGCGCCAGCAAGGAGACAGACCTCGAGCAGTACTTC
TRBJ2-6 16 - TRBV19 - CASSAGQLAGANVLTF TGTGCCAGTTCTGCGGGGCAGCTCGCTGGGGCCAACGTCCTGACTTTC